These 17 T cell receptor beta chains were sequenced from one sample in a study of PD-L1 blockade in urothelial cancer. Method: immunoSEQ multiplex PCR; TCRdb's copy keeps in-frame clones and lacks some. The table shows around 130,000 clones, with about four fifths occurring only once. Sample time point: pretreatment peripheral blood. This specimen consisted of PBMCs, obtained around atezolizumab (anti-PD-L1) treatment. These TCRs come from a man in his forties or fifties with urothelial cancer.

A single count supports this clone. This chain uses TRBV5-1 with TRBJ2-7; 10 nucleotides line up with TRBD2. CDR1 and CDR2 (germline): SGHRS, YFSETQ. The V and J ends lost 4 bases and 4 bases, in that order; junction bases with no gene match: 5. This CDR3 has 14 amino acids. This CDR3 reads CASSITSGAYEQYF. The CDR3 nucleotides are TGCGCCAGCAGCATTACTAGCGGGGCTTACGAGCAGTACTTC. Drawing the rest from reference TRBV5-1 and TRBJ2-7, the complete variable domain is KAGVTQTPRYLIKTRGQQVTLSCSPISGHRSVSWYQQTPGQGLQFLFEYFSETQRNKGNFPGRFSGRQFSNSRSEMNVSTLELGDSALYLCASSITSGAYEQYFGPGTRLTVT.

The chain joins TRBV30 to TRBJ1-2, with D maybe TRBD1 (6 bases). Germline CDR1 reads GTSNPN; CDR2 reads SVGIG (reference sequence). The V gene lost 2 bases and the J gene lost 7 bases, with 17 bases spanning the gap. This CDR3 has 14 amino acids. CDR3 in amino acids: CAWSILGGAGGYTF. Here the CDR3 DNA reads TGTGCCTGGAGTATCCTTGGGGGGGCCGGTGGCTACACCTTC.

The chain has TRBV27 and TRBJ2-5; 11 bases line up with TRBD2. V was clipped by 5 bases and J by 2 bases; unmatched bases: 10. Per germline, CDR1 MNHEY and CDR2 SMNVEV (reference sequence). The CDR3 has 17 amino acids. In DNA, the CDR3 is TGTGCCAGCAGTGCCCTCCCGGGACTAGCGGAACAAGAGACCCAGTACTTC. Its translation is CASSALPGLAEQETQYF.

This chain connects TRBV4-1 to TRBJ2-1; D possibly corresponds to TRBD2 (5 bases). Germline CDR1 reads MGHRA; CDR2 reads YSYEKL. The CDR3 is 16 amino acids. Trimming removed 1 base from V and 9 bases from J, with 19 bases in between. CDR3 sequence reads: CASSQANTVFRGEQFF. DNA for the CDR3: TGCGCCAGCAGCCAAGCAAACACAGTTTTTCGGGGTGAGCAGTTCTTC.

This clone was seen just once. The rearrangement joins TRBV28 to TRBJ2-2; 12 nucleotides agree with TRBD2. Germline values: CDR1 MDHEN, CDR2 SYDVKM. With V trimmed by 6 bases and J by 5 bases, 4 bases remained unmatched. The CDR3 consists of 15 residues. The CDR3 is CASSYLAGGTGELFF. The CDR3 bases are TGTGCCAGCAGCTATCTAGCGGGAGGGACCGGGGAGCTGTTTTTT.

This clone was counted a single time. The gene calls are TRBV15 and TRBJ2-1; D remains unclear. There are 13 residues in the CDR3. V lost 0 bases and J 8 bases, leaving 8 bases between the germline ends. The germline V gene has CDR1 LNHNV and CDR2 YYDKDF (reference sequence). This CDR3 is CATSRDYFYEQFF. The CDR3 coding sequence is TGTGCCACCAGCAGAGACTACTTCTATGAGCAGTTCTTC.

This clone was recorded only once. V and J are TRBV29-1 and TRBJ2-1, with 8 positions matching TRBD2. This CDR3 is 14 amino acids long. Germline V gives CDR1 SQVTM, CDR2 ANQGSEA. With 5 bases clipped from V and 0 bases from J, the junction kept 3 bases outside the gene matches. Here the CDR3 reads CSVTSGSSYNEQFF. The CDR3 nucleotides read TGCAGCGTTACCAGCGGGAGCTCCTACAATGAGCAGTTCTTC.

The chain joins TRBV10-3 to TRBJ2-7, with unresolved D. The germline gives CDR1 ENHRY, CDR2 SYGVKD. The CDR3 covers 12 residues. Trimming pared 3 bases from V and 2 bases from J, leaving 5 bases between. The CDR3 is CAISDLTYEQYF. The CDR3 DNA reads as TGTGCCATCAGTGACCTAACCTACGAGCAGTACTTC.

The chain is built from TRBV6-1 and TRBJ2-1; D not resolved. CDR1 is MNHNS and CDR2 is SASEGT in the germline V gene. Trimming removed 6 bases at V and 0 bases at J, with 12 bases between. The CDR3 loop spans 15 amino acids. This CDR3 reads CASRATVFSYNEQFF. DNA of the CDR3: TGTGCCAGCAGGGCTACAGTATTCTCCTACAATGAGCAGTTCTTC.

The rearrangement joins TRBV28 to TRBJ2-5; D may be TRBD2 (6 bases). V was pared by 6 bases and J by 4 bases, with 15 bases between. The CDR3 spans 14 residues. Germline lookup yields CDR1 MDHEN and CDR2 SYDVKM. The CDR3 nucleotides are TGTGCCAGCAGGCCAACTAAGGGAGGAGAGACCCAGTACTTC. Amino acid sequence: CASRPTKGGETQYF.

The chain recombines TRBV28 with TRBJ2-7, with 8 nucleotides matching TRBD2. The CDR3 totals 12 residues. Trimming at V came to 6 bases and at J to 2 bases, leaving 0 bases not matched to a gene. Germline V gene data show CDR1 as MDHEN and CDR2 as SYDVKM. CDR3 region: CASSGRAYEQYF. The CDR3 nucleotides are TGTGCCAGCAGCGGGAGGGCCTACGAGCAGTACTTC.

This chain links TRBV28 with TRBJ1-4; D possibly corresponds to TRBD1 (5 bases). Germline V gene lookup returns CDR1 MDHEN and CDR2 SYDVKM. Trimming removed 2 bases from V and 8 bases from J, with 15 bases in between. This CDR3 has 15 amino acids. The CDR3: CASSLGFGGEEKLFF. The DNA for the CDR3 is TGTGCCAGCAGTTTAGGTTTTGGGGGGGAGGAAAAACTGTTTTTT.

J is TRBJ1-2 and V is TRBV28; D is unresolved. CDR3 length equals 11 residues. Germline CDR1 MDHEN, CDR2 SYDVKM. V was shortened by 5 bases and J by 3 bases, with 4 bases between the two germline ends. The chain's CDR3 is CASSRDYGYTF. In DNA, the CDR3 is TGTGCCAGCAGTCGCGACTATGGCTACACCTTC.

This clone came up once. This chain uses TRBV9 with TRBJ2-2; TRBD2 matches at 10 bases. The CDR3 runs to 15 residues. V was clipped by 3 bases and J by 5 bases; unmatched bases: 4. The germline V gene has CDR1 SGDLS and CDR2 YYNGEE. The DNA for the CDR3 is TGTGCCAGCAGCGCAGGACTAGCGGCAACCGGGGAGCTGTTTTTT. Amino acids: CASSAGLAATGELFF.

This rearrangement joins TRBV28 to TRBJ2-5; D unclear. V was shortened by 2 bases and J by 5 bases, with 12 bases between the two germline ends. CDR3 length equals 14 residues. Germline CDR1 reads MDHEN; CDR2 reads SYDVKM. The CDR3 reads CASSLIRGRETQYF. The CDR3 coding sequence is TGTGCCAGCAGTTTAATAAGAGGAAGGGAGACCCAGTACTTC. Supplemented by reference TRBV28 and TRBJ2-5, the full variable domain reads DVKVTQSSRYLVKRTGEKVFLECVQDMDHENMFWYRQDPGLGLRLIYFSYDVKMKEKGDIPEGYSVSREKKERFSLILESASTNQTSMYLCASSLIRGRETQYFGPGTRLLVL.

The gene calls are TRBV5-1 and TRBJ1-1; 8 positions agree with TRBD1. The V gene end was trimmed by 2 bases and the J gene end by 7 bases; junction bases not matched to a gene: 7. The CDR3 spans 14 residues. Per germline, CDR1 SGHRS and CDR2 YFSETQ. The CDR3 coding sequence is TGCGCCAGCAGCTTCGACAGGGGCTTAGATGAAGCTTTCTTT. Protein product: CASSFDRGLDEAFF.

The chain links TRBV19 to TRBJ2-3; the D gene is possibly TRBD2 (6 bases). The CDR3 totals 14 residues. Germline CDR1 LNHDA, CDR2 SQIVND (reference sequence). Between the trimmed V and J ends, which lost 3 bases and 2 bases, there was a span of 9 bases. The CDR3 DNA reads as TGTGCCAGTAGTATGTGGACTACCACAGATACGCAGTATTTT. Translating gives CASSMWTTTDTQYF.